A single sample gave rise to the 27 T cell receptor beta chains below, sequenced in a study of spatial heterogeneity in lung cancer. Using its own MiXCR run on the 5' RACE reads, TCRdb lists one record per CDR3 protein. Found here are 20,000 to 30,000 distinct CDR3 sequences, 4.7% of them singletons; the top ten hold about 5.5%. This sample's time point: sample taken at primary tumor resection. Whole RNA from tumor, nontumor lung or frozen PBMC was sequenced unsorted. Source: PBMCs, taken at surgery. The receptors were sampled from a male donor with early-stage non-small cell lung cancer.

This clonotype has just a few counts. This chain links TRBV7-2 with TRBJ2-7; D is perhaps TRBD1 (6 bases). CDR3 size: 13 residues. Trimming took 0 bases from V and 10 from J, leaving 13 bases between them. Germline assignment: CDR1 SGHTA and CDR2 FQGNSA. CDR3 nucleotides: TGTGCCAGCAGCTTAGCGCGCAGGGGCGATCAGTACTTC. Residues: CASSLARRGDQYF.

This clonotype was counted ten times or more. The genes are TRBV20-1 and TRBJ1-4; D call uncertain. Trimming took 4 bases from V and 3 from J, leaving 15 bases between them. Germline CDR1 reads DFQATT; CDR2 reads SNEGSKA (reference sequence). CDR3 length: 15 residues. In nucleotides, the CDR3 is TGCAGTGCTACCACCCCGGACGCCTCTAATGAAAAACTGTTTTTT. Its translation: CSATTPDASNEKLFF.

The sample holds many counts of this clonotype. The V gene is TRBV6-1, the J gene TRBJ2-3; D gene unclear. CDR1 MNHNS and CDR2 SASEGT come from the germline V gene. The CDR3 is 15 amino acids. V shed 5 bases and J shed 2 bases, with 14 bases lying between them. DNA for the CDR3: TGTGCCAGCAGTACCGTTCCATTATACACAGATACGCAGTATTTT. Translation: CASSTVPLYTDTQYF.

The chain links TRBV10-1 to TRBJ1-4; weak D call: TRBD1 (6 bases). V was clipped by 2 bases and J by 5 bases, with 9 bases between them. This CDR3 is 14 amino acids long. Germline V CDR1 and CDR2: WNHNN, SYGVQD (reference sequence). This CDR3 is CASSEGQSNEKLFF. The CDR3 bases are TGCGCCAGCAGTGAGGGACAGTCAAATGAAAAACTGTTTTTT.

This clonotype was picked up many times. This sequence joins TRBV2 and TRBJ2-7; weak D call: TRBD2 (5 bases). V was cut by 4 bases and J by 6 bases, with 10 bases left in between. Germline CDR1 and CDR2: SNHLY and FYNNEI. The CDR3 runs to 12 residues. CDR3 region: CASSGLAGEQYF. The DNA of the CDR3 is TGTGCCAGCAGTGGGCTAGCCGGCGAGCAGTACTTC.

The chain joins TRBV19 to TRBJ2-3; D is tentatively TRBD1 or TRBD2 (5 bases each). V gave up 5 bases and J gave up 12 bases, with 15 bases separating them. This CDR3 has 12 amino acids. Germline V gives CDR1 LNHDA, CDR2 SQIVND (reference sequence). In nucleotides, the CDR3 is TGTGCCAGTAGTCCTCGGGACGAGTATCAGTATTTT. This gives the protein CASSPRDEYQYF.

There are a few counts of this clonotype. A clone one base away is much larger, so this may be a read error. The chain uses TRBV5-1 and TRBJ1-2, with 7 bases fitting TRBD1. This CDR3 comprises 15 residues. Germline V CDR1 and CDR2: SGHRS, YFSETQ. Written as DNA, the CDR3 is TGCGTCAGCAGCTTGGCCCCGGGACAGTACAGGGGCTACACCTTC. Its translation is CVSSLAPGQYRGYTF.

This clonotype was seen only a few times. This sequence joins TRBV3-1 and TRBJ2-2; 9 nucleotides align to TRBD2. Unmatched junction bases numbered 2, after V lost 4 bases and J lost 2 bases. CDR3 length: 15 residues. CDR1 and CDR2 (germline): LGHDT, YNNKEL (reference sequence). In nucleotides, the CDR3 is TGTGCCAGCAGCCGGGGACTAGCAAACACCGGGGAGCTGTTTTTT. It yields the protein CASSRGLANTGELFF.

This clonotype was seen at least ten times. This rearrangement joins TRBV19 to TRBJ2-1; 7 bases fit TRBD2. V shed 3 bases and J 8 bases; nucleotides not matched to a gene: 13. Looked up from germline, CDR1 is LNHDA and CDR2 is SQIVND (reference sequence). The CDR3 sequence is 16 residues long. The CDR3 nucleotides read TGTGCCAGTAGTATTTCGGCCGGGGGGTTCATCGATGAGCAGTTCTTC. Residues: CASSISAGGFIDEQFF.

This clonotype was seen many times. The chain combines TRBV6-2 or TRBV6-3 with TRBJ1-5; the D gene is possibly TRBD1 (6 bases). The CDR3 runs 13 residues. Trimming took off 6 bases at V and 9 bases at J, with 15 bases between the two ends. Germline CDR1 is MNHEY and CDR2 is SVGEGT. The CDR3 spells CASSGTLGRPQHF. The CDR3 DNA is TGTGCCAGCAGCGGGACACTGGGTCGGCCCCAGCATTTT.

This clonotype showed up many times. This chain uses TRBV6-6 with TRBJ2-5, with D hard to call. The CDR3 extends over 10 amino acids. Per germline, CDR1 MNHNY and CDR2 SVGAGI (reference sequence). V was shortened by 7 bases and J by 3 bases, with 3 bases between the two germline ends. The CDR3 bases are TGTGCCAGCAAGGAAGAGACCCAGTACTTC. Translated, it gives CASKEETQYF.

There are many counts of this clonotype. This sequence joins TRBV5-1 and TRBJ1-6; 11 nucleotides line up with TRBD1. After removal of 3 bases from V and 7 bases from J, the junction contained 0 bases not matched to a gene. Germline V gene data show CDR1 as SGHRS and CDR2 as YFSETQ. This CDR3 is built from 14 residues. The CDR3 is CASSWDRGNSPLHF. The CDR3 DNA reads as TGCGCCAGCAGCTGGGACAGGGGGAATTCACCCCTCCACTTT.

This clonotype showed up many times. The V call is TRBV7-2, the J call TRBJ2-5; TRBD2 is a possible D gene (7 bases). Trimming shortened V by 5 bases and J by 5 bases, and 27 bases separated the two germline ends. This CDR3 is built from 18 residues. Germline V lookup: CDR1 SGHTA, CDR2 FQGNSA. CDR3 sequence: CASSLTAKGGRSSETQYF. The CDR3 bases are TGTGCCAGCAGCCTAACGGCAAAGGGGGGGAGAAGCTCCGAGACCCAGTACTTC.

This clonotype was recorded many times. In DNA, the CDR3 is TGCAGTGCCCTCAGACAGGGCGGTGGCAATGAGCAGTTCTTC. Protein product: CSALRQGGGNEQFF. V is TRBV20-1 and J is TRBJ2-1; 7 nucleotides align to TRBD1. CDR1 and CDR2 (germline): DFQATT, SNEGSKA (reference sequence). V trimming: 6 bases; J trimming: 6 bases; junction bases outside the gene matches: 11. This CDR3 is 14 amino acids long.

This clonotype came up many times. The CDR3 bases are TGTGCCAGCAGTTTGAGCGGGGCCAACGTCCTGACTTTC. Protein sequence: CASSLSGANVLTF. This chain connects TRBV27 to TRBJ2-6, with unresolved D. CDR3 size: 13 residues. V was clipped by 3 bases and J by 4 bases, with 4 bases between them. Germline assignment: CDR1 MNHEY and CDR2 SMNVEV (reference sequence).

This clonotype was observed many times. The V call is TRBV7-9, the J call TRBJ2-1; TRBD1 agrees at 7 bases. Germline-derived CDR1 and CDR2 are SEHNR and FQNEAQ (reference sequence). J lost 5 bases, V lost 8 bases, and 12 bases had no gene match. The CDR3 sequence is 15 residues long. The DNA of the CDR3 is TGTGCCAGCCGAACCGGGACAGAGCATAACAATGAGCAGTTCTTC. This gives the protein CASRTGTEHNNEQFF. The entire variable domain, with the rest obtained from reference TRBV7-9 and TRBJ2-1, is as follows: DTGVSQNPRHKITKRGQNVTFRCDPISEHNRLYWYRQTLGQGPEFLTYFQNEAQLEKSRLLSDRFSAERPKGSFSTLEIQRTEQGDSAMYLCASRTGTEHNNEQFFGPGTRLTVL.

This clonotype was seen ten or more times. This chain uses TRBV29-1 with TRBJ1-2, with a weak D call TRBD1 (5 bases). The CDR3 is 12 amino acids. Germline assignment: CDR1 SQVTM and CDR2 ANQGSEA. Deletions cut 6 bases from V and 5 bases from J, with 13 bases between. The CDR3 here is CSVRTPAYGYTF. CDR3 DNA sequence: TGCAGCGTGAGGACACCAGCATATGGCTACACCTTC.

This clonotype was observed a few times. This chain joins TRBV28 and TRBJ1-5, with D possibly matching TRBD1 (6 bases). The V end was cut by 10 bases, the J end by 0 bases, with 16 bases between. From germline, CDR1 is MDHEN and CDR2 SYDVKM. This CDR3 has 15 residues. CDR3 nucleotide sequence: TGTGCCACCACAGGGTCTCCCCGTAGCAATCAGCCCCAGCATTTT. Translation gives CATTGSPRSNQPQHF.

Relative to its sample, this clonotype is medium-sized. The chain combines TRBV7-2 with TRBJ1-6; no reliable D call. The V and J ends lost 6 bases and 0 bases respectively, with 9 bases between them. The CDR3 has 15 residues. Germline-derived CDR1 and CDR2 are SGHTA and FQGNSA. In DNA form, the CDR3 reads TGTGCCAGCAGTCCAGGCCCCTCCTATAATTCACCCCTCCACTTT. It specifies CASSPGPSYNSPLHF.

This clonotype was seen at least ten times. The chain joins TRBV7-2 to TRBJ2-7; maybe TRBD1 (6 bases). CDR1 is SGHTA, CDR2 FQGNSA, per germline. There are 14 residues in the CDR3. V gave up 3 bases and J gave up 2 bases, with 11 bases separating them. CDR3 coding DNA: TGTGCCAGCAGCTTGACGACAGGCCCCTACGAGCAGTACTTC. Its translation is CASSLTTGPYEQYF.

The table lists this clonotype with many counts. This rearrangement joins TRBV7-6 to TRBJ2-3; D is unresolved. CDR1 and CDR2 (germline): SGHVS, FNYEAQ. V was trimmed by 5 bases and J by 5 bases, leaving 8 bases between them. This CDR3 spans 12 amino acids. The CDR3 sequence is CASSQRGDTQYF. CDR3 nucleotide sequence: TGTGCCAGCAGCCAAAGAGGAGATACGCAGTATTTT.

This clonotype was seen repeatedly, ten times or more. This chain connects TRBV6-5 to TRBJ2-3; D not certain. V lost 6 bases and J 4 bases, leaving 14 bases between the germline ends. This CDR3 is built from 14 residues. CDR1 and CDR2 from the germline V gene are MNHEY and SVGAGI. In nucleotides, the CDR3 is TGTGCCAGCAGCTGGATGGGAAGGGCAGATACGCAGTATTTT. It yields the protein CASSWMGRADTQYF.

This clonotype was seen repeatedly, ten times or more. The J gene is TRBJ2-5, the V gene TRBV7-7; a weak D match, TRBD2 (6 bases). Germline V gene data show CDR1 as SSHAT and CDR2 as FNYEAQ (reference sequence). CDR3 length: 13 residues. V was clipped by 5 bases and J by 5 bases, with 12 bases between them. The CDR3 DNA follows: TGTGCCAGCAGCCCCGGAGGGAGGGAGACCCAGTACTTC. This sequence encodes CASSPGGRETQYF.

This clonotype was seen at least ten times. This rearrangement joins TRBV20-1 to TRBJ2-2; D is unclear. Germline V CDR1 and CDR2: DFQATT, SNEGSKA (reference sequence). This CDR3 has 13 residues. Trimming shortened V by 1 base and J by 7 bases, and 10 bases separated the two germline ends. CDR3 amino acids: CSARVRVGGELFF. The CDR3 region has the DNA TGCAGTGCTAGAGTTCGGGTGGGCGGGGAGCTGTTTTTT.

The J gene is TRBJ2-1, the V gene TRBV28; 9 positions match TRBD1. Trimming at V came to 5 bases and at J to 9 bases, leaving 8 bases not matched to a gene. Germline V lookup: CDR1 MDHEN, CDR2 SYDVKM. The CDR3 is 14 residues long. CDR3 coding DNA: TGTGCCAGCAGTACGGGACAGGGATTTAGTGAGCAGTTCTTC. Protein product: CASSTGQGFSEQFF.

The sample holds many counts of this clonotype. The gene calls are TRBV18 and TRBJ2-5, with D perhaps given as TRBD1 or TRBD2 (5 bases each). Germline lookup yields CDR1 KGHSH and CDR2 LQKENI. The ends were cut back, 0 bases at V and 4 bases at J, with 9 bases in the middle. The CDR3 has 14 residues. Here the CDR3 reads CASSPPSGLETQYF. In DNA form, the CDR3 reads TGTGCCAGCTCACCACCGTCGGGGCTAGAGACCCAGTACTTC.

This clonotype was recorded many times. The V call is TRBV5-6, the J call TRBJ1-2; no firm D call. Germline CDR1 and CDR2: SGHDT and YYEEEE. This CDR3 spans 16 amino acids. Trimming stripped 0 bases from V and 0 bases from J, with 12 bases between. The CDR3 DNA reads TGTGCCAGCAGCTTGGCCGGCAGCCTAGCTAACTATGGCTACACCTTC. This sequence encodes CASSLAGSLANYGYTF.